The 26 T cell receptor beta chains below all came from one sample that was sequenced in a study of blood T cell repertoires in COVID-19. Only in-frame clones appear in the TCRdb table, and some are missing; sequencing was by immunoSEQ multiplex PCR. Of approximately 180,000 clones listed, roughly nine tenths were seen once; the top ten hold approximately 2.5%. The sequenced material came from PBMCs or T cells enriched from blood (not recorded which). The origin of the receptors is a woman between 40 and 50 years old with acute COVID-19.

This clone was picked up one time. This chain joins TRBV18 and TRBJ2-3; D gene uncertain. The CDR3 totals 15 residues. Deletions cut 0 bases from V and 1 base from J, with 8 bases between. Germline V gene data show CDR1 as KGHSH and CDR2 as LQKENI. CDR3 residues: CASSPPLPGTDTQYF. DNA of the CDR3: TGTGCCAGCTCACCACCACTGCCCGGCACAGATACGCAGTATTTT.

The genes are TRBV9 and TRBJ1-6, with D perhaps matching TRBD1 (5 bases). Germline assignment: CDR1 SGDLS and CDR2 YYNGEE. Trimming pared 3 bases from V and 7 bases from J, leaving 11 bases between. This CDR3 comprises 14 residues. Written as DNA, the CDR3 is TGTGCCAGCAGCGCAGGACAATTGAATTCACCCCTCCACTTT. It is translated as CASSAGQLNSPLHF. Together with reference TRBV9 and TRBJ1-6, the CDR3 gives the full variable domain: DSGVTQTPKHLITATGQRVTLRCSPRSGDLSVYWYQQSLDQGLQFLIQYYNGEERAKGNILERFSAQQFPDLHSELNLSSLELGDSALYFCASSAGQLNSPLHFGNGTRLTVT.

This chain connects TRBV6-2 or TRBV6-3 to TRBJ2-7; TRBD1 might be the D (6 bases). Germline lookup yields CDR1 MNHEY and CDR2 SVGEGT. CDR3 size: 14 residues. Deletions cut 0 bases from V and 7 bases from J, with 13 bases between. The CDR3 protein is CASSYSSTGKEQYF. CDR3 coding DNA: TGTGCCAGCAGTTACTCGAGCACAGGGAAGGAGCAGTACTTC.

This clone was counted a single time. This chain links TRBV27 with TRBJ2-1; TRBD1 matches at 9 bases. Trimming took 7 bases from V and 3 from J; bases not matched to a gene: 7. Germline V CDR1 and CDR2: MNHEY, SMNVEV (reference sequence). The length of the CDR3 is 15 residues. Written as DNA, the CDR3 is TGTGCCAGCATTGCGGGGGACAGGGACTACAATGAGCAGTTCTTC. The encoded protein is CASIAGDRDYNEQFF.

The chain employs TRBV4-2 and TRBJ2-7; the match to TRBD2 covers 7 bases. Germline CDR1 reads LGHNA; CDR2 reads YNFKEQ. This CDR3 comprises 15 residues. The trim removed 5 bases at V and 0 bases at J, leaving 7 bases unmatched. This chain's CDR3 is CASSFQRGASYEQYF. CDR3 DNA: TGTGCCAGCAGCTTCCAGCGGGGAGCCTCCTACGAGCAGTACTTC.

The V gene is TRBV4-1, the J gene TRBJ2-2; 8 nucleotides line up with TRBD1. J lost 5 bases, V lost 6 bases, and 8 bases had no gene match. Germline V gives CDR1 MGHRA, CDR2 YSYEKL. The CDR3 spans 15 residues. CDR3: CASRRDRTGTGELFF. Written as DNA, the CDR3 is TGCGCCAGCAGGCGCGACAGGACAGGGACCGGGGAGCTGTTTTTT.

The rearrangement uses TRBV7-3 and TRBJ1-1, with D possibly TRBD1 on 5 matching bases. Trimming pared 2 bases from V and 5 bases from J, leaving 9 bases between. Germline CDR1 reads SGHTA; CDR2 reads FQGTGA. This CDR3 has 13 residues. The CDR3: CASSLQGWTEAFF. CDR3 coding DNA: TGTGCCAGCAGCTTACAGGGATGGACTGAAGCTTTCTTT.

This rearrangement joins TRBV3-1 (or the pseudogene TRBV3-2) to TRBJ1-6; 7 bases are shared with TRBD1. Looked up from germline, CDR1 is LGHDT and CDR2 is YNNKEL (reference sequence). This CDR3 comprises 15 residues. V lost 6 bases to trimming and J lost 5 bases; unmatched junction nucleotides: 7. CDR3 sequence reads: CASRATGQHNSPLHF. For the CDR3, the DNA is TGTGCCAGCAGGGCTACGGGACAGCATAATTCACCCCTCCACTTT.

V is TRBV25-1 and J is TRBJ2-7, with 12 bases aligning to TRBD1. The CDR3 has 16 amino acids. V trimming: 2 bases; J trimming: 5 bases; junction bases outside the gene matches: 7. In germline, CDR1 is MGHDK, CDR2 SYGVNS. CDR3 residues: CASSEGAGTGGNEQYF. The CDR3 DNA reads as TGTGCCAGCAGTGAAGGGGCCGGGACAGGGGGCAACGAGCAGTACTTC.

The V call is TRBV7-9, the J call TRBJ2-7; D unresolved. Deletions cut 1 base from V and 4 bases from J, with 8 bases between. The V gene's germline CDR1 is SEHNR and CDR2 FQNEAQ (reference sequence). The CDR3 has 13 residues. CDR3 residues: CASSLGSGYEQYF. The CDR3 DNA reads TGTGCCAGCAGCTTAGGGTCAGGATACGAGCAGTACTTC.

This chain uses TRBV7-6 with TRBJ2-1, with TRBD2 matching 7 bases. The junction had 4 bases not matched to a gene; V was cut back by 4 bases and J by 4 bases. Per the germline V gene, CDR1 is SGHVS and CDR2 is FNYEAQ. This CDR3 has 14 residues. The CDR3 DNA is TGTGCCAGCAGCTCGGGACTAAATTACAATGAGCAGTTCTTC. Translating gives CASSSGLNYNEQFF. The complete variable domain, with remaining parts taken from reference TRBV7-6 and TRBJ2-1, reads GAGVSQSPRYKVTKRGQDVALRCDPISGHVSLYWYRQALGQGPEFLTYFNYEAQQDKSGLPNDRFSAERPEGSISTLTIQRTEQRDSAMYRCASSSGLNYNEQFFGPGTRLTVL.

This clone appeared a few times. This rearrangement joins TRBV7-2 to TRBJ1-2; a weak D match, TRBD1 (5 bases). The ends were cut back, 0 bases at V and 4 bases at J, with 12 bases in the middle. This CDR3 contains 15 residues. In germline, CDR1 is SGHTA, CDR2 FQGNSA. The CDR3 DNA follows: TGTGCCAGCAGCTTAGCCCCAGGGAACCCCTATGGCTACACCTTC. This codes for CASSLAPGNPYGYTF.

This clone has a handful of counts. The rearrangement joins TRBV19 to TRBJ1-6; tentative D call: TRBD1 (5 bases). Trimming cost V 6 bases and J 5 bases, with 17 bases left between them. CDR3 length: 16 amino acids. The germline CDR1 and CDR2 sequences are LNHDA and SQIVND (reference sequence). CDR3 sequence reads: CASRTQVRLNNSPLHF. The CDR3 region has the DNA TGTGCCAGTAGGACACAGGTCCGCCTTAATAATTCACCCCTCCACTTT.

The CDR3 nucleotides are TGTGCCAGCAGTTTTGCGGCTGAAGCTTTCTTT. It encodes CASSFAAEAFF. The V gene is TRBV12-3 or TRBV12-4, the J gene TRBJ1-1; D not certain. This CDR3 is built from 11 residues. The V end was cut by 3 bases, the J end by 6 bases, with 5 bases between.

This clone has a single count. CDR3 DNA: TGTGCCACCAGTGATCCATATACAACTGACAGGGGGGATGCCTATAATTCACCCCTCCACTTT. Its protein is CATSDPYTTDRGDAYNSPLHF. This chain uses TRBV24-1 with TRBJ1-6; TRBD1 matches 9 bases. The length of the CDR3 is 21 residues. The junction had 16 bases not matched to a gene; V was cut back by 3 bases and J by 2 bases. Germline assignment: CDR1 KGHDR and CDR2 SFDVKD.

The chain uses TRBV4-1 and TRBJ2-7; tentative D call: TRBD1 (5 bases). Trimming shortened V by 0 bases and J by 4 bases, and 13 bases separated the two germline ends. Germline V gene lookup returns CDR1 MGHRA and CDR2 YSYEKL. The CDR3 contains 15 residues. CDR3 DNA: TGCGCCAGCAGCCAAGACGAACAGGTAGGATACGAGCAGTACTTC. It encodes CASSQDEQVGYEQYF.

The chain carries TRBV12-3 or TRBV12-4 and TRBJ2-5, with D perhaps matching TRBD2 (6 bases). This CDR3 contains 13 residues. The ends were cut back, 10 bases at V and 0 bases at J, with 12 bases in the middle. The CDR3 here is CAITRDYQETQYF. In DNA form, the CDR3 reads TGTGCCATTACCCGGGACTACCAAGAGACCCAGTACTTC.

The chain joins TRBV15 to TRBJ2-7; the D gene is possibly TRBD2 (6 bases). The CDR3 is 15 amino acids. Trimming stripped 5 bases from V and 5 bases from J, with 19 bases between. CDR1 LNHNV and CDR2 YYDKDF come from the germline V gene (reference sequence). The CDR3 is CATSGRWGVDHEQYF. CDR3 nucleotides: TGTGCCACCAGCGGGCGTTGGGGGGTCGACCACGAGCAGTACTTC.

CDR3 loop: CASSSGGGWNEKLFF. The CDR3 DNA is TGTGCCAGCAGCTCGGGAGGGGGTTGGAATGAAAAACTGTTTTTT. The rearrangement joins TRBV7-2 to TRBJ1-4, with D perhaps TRBD1 (6 bases). Between the trimmed V and J ends, which lost 4 bases and 5 bases, there was a span of 14 bases. Germline values: CDR1 SGHTA, CDR2 FQGNSA. The CDR3 is 15 amino acids.

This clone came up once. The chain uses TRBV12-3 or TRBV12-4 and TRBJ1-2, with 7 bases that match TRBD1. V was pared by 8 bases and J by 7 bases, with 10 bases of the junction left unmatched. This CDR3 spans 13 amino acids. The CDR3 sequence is CASGLKGAPGYTF. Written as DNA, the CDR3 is TGTGCCAGCGGTCTAAAGGGGGCCCCTGGCTACACCTTC.

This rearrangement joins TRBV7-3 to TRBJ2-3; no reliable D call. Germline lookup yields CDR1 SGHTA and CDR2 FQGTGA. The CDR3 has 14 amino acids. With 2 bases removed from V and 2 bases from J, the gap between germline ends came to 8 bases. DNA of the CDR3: TGTGCCAGCAGCTTAGGGCCATACACAGATACGCAGTATTTT. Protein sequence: CASSLGPYTDTQYF.

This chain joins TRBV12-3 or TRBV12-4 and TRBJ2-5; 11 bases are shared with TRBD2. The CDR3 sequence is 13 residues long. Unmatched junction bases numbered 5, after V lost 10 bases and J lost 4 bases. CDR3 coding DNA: TGTGCCACCCGACTAGCGGGGTCAGAGACCCAGTACTTC. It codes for CATRLAGSETQYF.

The CDR3 region has the DNA TGTGCCAGCAGTGAAGCAGCGCTCTACGAGCAGTACTTC. Residues: CASSEAALYEQYF. The rearrangement uses TRBV6-1 and TRBJ2-7, with D hard to call. Germline-derived CDR1 and CDR2 are MNHNS and SASEGT. The CDR3 has 13 amino acids. V gave up 0 bases and J gave up 3 bases, with 6 bases separating them.

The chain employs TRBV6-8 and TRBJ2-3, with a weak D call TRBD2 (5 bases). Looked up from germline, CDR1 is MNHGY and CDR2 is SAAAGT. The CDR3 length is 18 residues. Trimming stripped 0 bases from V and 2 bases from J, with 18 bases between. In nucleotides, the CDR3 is TGTGCCAGCAGTTACTCTCTCGGACGGGGTCCCAACACAGATACGCAGTATTTT. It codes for CASSYSLGRGPNTDTQYF.

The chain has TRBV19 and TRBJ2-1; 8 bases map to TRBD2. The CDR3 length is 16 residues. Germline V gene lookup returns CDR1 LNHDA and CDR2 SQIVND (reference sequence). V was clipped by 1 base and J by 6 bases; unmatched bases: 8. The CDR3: CASSIGSTGTSNEQFF. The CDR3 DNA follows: TGTGCCAGTAGTATAGGGAGCACGGGGACTAGCAATGAGCAGTTCTTC. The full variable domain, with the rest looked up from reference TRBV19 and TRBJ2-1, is DGGITQSPKYLFRKEGQNVTLSCEQNLNHDAMYWYRQDPGQGLRLIYYSQIVNDFQKGDIAEGYSVSREKKESFPLTVTSAQKNPTAFYLCASSIGSTGTSNEQFFGPGTRLTVL.

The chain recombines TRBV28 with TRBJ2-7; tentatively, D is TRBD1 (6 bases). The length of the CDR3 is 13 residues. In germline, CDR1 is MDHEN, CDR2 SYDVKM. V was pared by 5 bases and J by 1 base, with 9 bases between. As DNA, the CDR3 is TGTGCCAGCAGTGGGGGACATTCCTACGAGCAGTACTTC. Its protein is CASSGGHSYEQYF.